The following is a TCR beta chain sequence with its context. The target antigen is unknown. A junction boundary mismatches the germline segment, possibly from a read error. This sample stems from a study of blood T cells in healthy people across ages. Study observations and caveats: Age showed a roughly linear inverse relationship with TCR beta diversity per million T cells.

The CDR3 has 15 amino acids. Germline V lookup: CDR1 MDHEN, CDR2 SYDVKM. Using a J-beta primer mix together with a sample-barcoded 5' primer, a second PCR was run for roughly 6 to 11 cycles. TCRdb reprocessed the 5' RACE reads via MiXCR and lists one record per CDR3 protein. The sample lists around 2 million distinct CDR3 sequences, roughly 43% seen once, with 23% in the top ten. Ranging in age from about 6 to 100, the donors were healthy Caucasian individuals from Russia. The chain carries TRBV28 and TRBJ2-7, with D unresolved. Specimen: blood. The source of this sequence is a human donor in good health. CDR3 region: CASSLRKTPSFEQYF. The CDR3 bases are TGTGCCAGCAGTTTACGAAAAACGCCGTCCTTCGAGCAGTACTTC.